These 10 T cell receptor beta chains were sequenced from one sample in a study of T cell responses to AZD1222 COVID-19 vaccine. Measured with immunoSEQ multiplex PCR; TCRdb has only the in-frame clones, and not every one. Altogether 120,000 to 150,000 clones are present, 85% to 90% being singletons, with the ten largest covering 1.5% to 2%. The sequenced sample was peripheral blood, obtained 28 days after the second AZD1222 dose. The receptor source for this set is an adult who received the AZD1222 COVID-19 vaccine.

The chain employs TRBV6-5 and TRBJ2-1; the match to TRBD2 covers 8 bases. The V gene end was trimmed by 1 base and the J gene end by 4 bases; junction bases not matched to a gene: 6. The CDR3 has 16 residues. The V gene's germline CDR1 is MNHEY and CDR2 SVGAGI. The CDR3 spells CASSYLAGTVYNEQFF. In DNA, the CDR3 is TGTGCCAGCAGTTACTTAGCGGGGACCGTATACAATGAGCAGTTCTTC.

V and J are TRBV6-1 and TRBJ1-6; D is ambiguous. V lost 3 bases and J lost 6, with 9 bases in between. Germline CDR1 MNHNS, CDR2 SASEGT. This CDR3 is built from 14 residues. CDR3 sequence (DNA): TGTGCCAGCAGTGAGTGGGCCAGTAATTCACCCCTCCACTTT. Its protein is CASSEWASNSPLHF.

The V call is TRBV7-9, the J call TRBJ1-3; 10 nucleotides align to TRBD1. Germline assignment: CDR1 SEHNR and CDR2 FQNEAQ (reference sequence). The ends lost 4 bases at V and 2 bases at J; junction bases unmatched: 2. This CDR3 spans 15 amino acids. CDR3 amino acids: CASSWGQGTGNTIYF. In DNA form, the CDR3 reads TGTGCCAGCAGCTGGGGACAGGGGACTGGAAACACCATATATTTT.

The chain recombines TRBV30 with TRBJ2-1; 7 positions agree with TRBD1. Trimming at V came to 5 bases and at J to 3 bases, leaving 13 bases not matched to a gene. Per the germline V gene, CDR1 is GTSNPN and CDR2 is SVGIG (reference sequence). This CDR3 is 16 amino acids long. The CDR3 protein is CAWAVQGRGNYNEQFF. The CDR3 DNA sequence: TGTGCCTGGGCCGTACAGGGGAGAGGGAACTACAATGAGCAGTTCTTC.

CDR3 bases: TGTGCCAGTAGTGCTGGACAGGGACCGTCTGAAGCTTTCTTT. Translation: CASSAGQGPSEAFF. The chain carries TRBV19 and TRBJ1-1; 8 bases line up with TRBD1. V lost 5 bases and J lost 6; bases outside the gene matches: 8. The CDR3 spans 14 residues. Looked up from germline, CDR1 is LNHDA and CDR2 is SQIVND (reference sequence).

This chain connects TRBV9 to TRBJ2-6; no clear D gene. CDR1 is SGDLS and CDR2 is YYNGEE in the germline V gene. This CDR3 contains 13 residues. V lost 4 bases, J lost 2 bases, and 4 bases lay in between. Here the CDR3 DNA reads TGTGCCAGCAGCTTGACTGGGGCCAACGTCCTGACTTTC. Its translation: CASSLTGANVLTF.

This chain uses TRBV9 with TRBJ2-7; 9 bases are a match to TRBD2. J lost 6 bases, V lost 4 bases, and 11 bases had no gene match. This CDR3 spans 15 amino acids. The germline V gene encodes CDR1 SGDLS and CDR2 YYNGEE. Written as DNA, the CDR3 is TGTGCCAGCAGCCCCAGGGGGAGTAGCGGGAGCGAGCAGTACTTC. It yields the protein CASSPRGSSGSEQYF. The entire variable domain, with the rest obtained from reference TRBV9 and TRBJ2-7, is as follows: DSGVTQTPKHLITATGQRVTLRCSPRSGDLSVYWYQQSLDQGLQFLIQYYNGEERAKGNILERFSAQQFPDLHSELNLSSLELGDSALYFCASSPRGSSGSEQYFGPGTRLTVT.

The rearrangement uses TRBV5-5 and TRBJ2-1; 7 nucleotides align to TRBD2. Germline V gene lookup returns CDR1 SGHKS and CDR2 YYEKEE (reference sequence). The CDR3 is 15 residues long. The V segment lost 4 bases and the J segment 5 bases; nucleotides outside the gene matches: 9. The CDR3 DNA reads TGTGCCAGCAGCGTTAGACTAGCAGACAACAATGAGCAGTTCTTC. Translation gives CASSVRLADNNEQFF.

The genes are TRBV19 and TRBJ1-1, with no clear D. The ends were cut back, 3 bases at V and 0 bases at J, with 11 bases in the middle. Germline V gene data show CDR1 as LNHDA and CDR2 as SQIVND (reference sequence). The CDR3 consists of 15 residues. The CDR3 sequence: CASSIDLRMNTEAFF. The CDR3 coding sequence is TGTGCCAGTAGTATCGACCTCCGAATGAACACTGAAGCTTTCTTT.

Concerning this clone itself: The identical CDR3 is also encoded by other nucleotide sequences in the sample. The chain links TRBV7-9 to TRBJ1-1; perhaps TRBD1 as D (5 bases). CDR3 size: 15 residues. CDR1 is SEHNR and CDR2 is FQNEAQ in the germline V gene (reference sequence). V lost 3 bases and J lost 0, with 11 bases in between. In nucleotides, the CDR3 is TGTGCCAGCAGCTTGGGGGGACCGATGAACACTGAAGCTTTCTTT. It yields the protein CASSLGGPMNTEAFF. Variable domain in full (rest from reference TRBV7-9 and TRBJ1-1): DTGVSQNPRHKITKRGQNVTFRCDPISEHNRLYWYRQTLGQGPEFLTYFQNEAQLEKSRLLSDRFSAERPKGSFSTLEIQRTEQGDSAMYLCASSLGGPMNTEAFFGQGTRLTVV.